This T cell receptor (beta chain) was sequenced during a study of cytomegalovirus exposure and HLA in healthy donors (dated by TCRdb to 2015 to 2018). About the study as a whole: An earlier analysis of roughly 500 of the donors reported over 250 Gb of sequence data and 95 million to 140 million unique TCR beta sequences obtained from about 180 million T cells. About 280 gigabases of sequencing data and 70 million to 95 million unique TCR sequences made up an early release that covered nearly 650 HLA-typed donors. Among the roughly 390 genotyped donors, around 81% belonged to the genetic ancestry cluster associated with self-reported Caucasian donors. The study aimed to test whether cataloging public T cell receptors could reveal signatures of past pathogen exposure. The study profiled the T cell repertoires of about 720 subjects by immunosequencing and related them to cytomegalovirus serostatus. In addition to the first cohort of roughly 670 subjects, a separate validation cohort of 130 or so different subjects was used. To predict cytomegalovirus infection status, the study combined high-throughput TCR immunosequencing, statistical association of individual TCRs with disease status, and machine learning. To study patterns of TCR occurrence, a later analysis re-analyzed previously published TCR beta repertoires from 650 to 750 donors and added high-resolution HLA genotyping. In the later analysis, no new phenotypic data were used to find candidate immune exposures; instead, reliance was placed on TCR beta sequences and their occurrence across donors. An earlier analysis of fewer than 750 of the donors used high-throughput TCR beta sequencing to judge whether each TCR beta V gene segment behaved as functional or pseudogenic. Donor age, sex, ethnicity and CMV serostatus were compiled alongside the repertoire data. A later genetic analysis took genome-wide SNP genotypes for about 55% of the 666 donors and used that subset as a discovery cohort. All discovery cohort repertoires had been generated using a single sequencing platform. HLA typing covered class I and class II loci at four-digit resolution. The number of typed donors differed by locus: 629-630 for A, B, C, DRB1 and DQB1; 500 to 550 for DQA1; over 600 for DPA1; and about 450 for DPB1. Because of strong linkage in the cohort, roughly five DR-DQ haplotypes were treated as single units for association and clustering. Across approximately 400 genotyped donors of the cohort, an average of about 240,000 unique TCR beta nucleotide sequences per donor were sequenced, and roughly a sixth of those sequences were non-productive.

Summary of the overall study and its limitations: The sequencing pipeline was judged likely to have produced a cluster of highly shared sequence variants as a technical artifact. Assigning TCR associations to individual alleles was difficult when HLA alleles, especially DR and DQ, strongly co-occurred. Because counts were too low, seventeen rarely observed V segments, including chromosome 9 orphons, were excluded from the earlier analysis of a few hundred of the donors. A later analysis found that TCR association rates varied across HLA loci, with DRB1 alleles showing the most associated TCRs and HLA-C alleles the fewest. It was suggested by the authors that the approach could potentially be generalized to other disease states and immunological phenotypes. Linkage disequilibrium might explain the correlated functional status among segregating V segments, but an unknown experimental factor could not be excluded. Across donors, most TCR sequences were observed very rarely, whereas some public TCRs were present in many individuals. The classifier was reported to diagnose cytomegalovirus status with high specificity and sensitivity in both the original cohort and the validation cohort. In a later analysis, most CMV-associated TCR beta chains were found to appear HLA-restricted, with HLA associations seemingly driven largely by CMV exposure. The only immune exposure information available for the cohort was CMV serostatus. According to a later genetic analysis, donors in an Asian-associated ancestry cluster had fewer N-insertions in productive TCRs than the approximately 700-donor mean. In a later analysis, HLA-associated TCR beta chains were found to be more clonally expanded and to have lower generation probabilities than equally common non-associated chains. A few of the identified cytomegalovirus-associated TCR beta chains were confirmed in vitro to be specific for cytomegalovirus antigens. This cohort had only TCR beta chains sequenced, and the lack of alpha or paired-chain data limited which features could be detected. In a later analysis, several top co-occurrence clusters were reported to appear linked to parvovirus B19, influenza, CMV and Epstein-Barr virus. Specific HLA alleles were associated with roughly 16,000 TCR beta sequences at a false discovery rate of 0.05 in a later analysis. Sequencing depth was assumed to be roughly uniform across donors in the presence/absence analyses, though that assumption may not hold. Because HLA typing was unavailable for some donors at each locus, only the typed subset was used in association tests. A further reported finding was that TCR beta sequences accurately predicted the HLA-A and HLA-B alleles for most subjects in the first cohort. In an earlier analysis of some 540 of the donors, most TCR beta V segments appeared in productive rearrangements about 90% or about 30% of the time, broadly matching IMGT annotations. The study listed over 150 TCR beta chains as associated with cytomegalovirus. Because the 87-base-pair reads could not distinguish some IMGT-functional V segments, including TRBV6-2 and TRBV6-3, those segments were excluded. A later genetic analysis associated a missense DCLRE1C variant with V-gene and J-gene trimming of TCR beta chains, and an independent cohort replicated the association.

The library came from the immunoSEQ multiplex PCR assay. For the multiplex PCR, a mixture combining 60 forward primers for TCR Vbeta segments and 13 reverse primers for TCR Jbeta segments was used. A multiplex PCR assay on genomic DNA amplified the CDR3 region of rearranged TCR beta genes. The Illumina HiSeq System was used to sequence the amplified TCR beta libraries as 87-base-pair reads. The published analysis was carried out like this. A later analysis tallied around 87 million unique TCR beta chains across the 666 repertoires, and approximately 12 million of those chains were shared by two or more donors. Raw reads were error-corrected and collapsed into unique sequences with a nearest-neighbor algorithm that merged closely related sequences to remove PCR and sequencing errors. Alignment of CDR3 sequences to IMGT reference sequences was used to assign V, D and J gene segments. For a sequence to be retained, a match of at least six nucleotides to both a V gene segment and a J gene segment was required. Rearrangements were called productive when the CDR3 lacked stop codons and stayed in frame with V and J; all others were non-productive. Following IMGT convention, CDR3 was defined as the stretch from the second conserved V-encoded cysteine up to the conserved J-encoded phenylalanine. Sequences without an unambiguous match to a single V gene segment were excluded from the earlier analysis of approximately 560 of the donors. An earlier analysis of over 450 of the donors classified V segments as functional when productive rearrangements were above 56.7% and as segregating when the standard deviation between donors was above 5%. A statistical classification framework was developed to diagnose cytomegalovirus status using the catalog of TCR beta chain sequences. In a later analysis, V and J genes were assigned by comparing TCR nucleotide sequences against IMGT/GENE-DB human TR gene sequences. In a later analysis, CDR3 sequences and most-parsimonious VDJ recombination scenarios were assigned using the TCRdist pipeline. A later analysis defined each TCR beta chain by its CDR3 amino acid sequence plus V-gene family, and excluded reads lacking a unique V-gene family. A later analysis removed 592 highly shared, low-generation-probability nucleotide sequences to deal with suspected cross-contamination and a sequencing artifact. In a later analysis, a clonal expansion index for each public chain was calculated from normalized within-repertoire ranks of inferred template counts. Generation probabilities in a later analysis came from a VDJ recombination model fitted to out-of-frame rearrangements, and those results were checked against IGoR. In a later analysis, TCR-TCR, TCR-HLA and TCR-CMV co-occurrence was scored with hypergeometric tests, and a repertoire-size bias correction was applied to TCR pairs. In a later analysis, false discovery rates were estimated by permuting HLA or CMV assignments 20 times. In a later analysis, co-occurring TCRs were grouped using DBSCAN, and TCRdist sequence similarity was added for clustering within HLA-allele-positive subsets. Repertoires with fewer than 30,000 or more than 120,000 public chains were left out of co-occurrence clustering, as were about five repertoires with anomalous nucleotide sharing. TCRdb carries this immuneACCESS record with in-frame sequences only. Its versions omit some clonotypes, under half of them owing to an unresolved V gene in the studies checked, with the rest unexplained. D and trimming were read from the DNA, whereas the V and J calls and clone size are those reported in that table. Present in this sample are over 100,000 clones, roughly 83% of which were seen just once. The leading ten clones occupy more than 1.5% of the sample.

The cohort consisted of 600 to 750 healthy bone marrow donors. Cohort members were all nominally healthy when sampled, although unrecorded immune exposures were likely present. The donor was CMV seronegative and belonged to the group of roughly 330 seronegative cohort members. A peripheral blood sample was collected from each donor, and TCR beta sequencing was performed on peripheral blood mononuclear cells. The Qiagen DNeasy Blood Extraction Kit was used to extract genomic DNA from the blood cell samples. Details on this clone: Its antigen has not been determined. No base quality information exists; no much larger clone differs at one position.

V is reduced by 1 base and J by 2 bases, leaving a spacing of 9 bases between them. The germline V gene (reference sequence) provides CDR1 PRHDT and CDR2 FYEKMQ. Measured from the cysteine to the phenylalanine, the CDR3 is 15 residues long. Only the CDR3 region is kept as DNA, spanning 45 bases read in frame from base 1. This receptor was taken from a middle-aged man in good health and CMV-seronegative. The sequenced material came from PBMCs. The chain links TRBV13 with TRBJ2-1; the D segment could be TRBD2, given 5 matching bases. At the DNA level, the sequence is TGTGCCAGCAGCTTAGTCCTCGGGACCTACAATGAGCAGTTCTTC. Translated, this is CASSLVLGTYNEQFF.